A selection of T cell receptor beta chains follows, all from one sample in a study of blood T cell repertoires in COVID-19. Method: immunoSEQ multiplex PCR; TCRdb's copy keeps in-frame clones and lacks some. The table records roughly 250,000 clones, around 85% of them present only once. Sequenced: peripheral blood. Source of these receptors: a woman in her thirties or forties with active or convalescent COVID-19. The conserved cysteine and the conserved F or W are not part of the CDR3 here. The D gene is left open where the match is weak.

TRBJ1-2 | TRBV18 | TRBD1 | ASSTSTGTGHYT
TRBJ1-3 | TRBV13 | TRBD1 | ASSSDRGAIGNTIY
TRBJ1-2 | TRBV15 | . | ATSRAGSARYT
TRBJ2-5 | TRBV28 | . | ASSVGGRETQY
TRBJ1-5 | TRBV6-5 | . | ASSSRFLAQPQH
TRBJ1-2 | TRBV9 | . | ASNTRGYGYT
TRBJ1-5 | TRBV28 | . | ASTDGGNQPQH
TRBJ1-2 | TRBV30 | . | AWDRGEFINGYT
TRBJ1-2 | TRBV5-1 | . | ASSLGDLGTLYGYT
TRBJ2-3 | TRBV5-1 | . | ASSRTTDTQY
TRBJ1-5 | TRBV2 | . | ASSRGGNQPQH
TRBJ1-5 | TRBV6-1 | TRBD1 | ASRRTGDGQPQH